What follows are 28 T cell receptor beta chains derived from one specimen sequenced in a study of human T cells and chemical hapten exposure. TCRdb re-analysed the RACE reads in MiXCR, keeping a single row per CDR3 protein. The table has approximately 73,000 distinct CDR3 sequences, around a tenth seen once. Time point defined: patch test 1, 2 weeks after DPC sensitization. Treatment specified: therapeutic diphenylcyclopropenone sensitization with weekly scalp DPC. The material sequenced was whole blood, taken in connection with sensitization to the hapten diphenylcyclopropenone (DPC). The receptors originated from a woman between 50 and 59 years old with alopecia areata. Some clones in this sample may be carry-over from other donors' samples.

Remarks on this clonotype: A single base separates this from a much larger clone, so it may be a read error. The chain joins TRBV20-1 to TRBJ1-3; no clear D gene. The germline V gene has CDR1 DFQATT and CDR2 SNEGSKA (reference sequence). The CDR3 consists of 13 residues. For the CDR3, the DNA is TGCAGTGCTCCGGAGGTTTCTGGAAGCACCATATATTTT. Amino acids: CSAPEVSGSTIYF.

This clonotype was counted between two and nine times. V usage is TRBV6-2 or TRBV6-3 and J usage is TRBJ2-1; TRBD1 matches 8 bases. The CDR3 length is 15 residues. The junction had 8 bases not matched to a gene; V was cut back by 2 bases and J by 8 bases. The germline CDR1 and CDR2 sequences are MNHEY and SVGEGT. The CDR3: CASSYPRGRTHEQFF. The CDR3 region has the DNA TGTGCCAGCAGTTACCCCAGGGGGCGTACCCATGAGCAGTTCTTC.

This chain joins TRBV19 and TRBJ1-5; unclear D gene. Germline-derived CDR1 and CDR2 are LNHDA and SQIVND (reference sequence). This CDR3 is built from 13 residues. V was pared by 4 bases and J by 9 bases, with 13 bases between. CDR3 nucleotides: TGTGCCAGTAGTACCCCGGGAACTGCGCCCCAGCATTTT. Encoded protein: CASSTPGTAPQHF. Complete variable domain (other parts from reference TRBV19 and TRBJ1-5): DGGITQSPKYLFRKEGQNVTLSCEQNLNHDAMYWYRQDPGQGLRLIYYSQIVNDFQKGDIAEGYSVSREKKESFPLTVTSAQKNPTAFYLCASSTPGTAPQHFGDGTRLSIL.

In its sample, this clonotype was seen a few times. V is TRBV24-1 and J is TRBJ2-1; a possible D gene is TRBD1 (6 bases). V was shortened by 1 base and J by 4 bases, with 7 bases between the two germline ends. Looked up from germline, CDR1 is KGHDR and CDR2 is SFDVKD. This CDR3 spans 14 amino acids. The CDR3 protein is CATSDLQGYNEQFF. DNA of the CDR3: TGTGCCACCAGTGATTTACAGGGTTACAATGAGCAGTTCTTC.

This clonotype was seen more than once but under ten times. The chain joins TRBV19 to TRBJ2-3; no firm D call. Germline V gene lookup returns CDR1 LNHDA and CDR2 SQIVND (reference sequence). V was cut by 7 bases and J by 2 bases, with 10 bases left in between. The CDR3 spans 13 residues. The CDR3 DNA reads as TGTGCCAGTAAATCGGGTCTCACAGATACGCAGTATTTT. Encoded protein: CASKSGLTDTQYF.

The chain employs TRBV7-9 and TRBJ2-5; 8 bases line up with TRBD2. CDR1 and CDR2 (germline): SEHNR, FQNEAQ (reference sequence). The CDR3 is 16 residues long. The V gene end was trimmed by 0 bases and the J gene end by 4 bases; junction bases not matched to a gene: 7. The CDR3 sequence: CASSLAPSGSRETQYF. The CDR3 DNA reads TGTGCCAGCAGCTTAGCCCCTAGCGGGTCACGAGAGACCCAGTACTTC.

The chain couples TRBV19 to TRBJ2-1; 9 bases match TRBD1. This CDR3 has 14 amino acids. Trimming took 6 bases from V and 8 from J; bases not matched to a gene: 8. Germline V gives CDR1 LNHDA, CDR2 SQIVND (reference sequence). CDR3 protein: CASRTGQGFDEQFF. CDR3 bases: TGTGCCAGTAGAACGGGACAGGGCTTCGATGAGCAGTTCTTC.

In its sample, this clonotype was seen many times. The chain couples TRBV20-1 to TRBJ2-5; tentatively, D is TRBD1 (7 bases). V shed 6 bases and J shed 9 bases, with 20 bases lying between them. Germline CDR1 DFQATT, CDR2 SNEGSKA (reference sequence). The CDR3 totals 13 residues. Written as DNA, the CDR3 is TGCAGTGCCCCGACAGGGAGGTGGCGGGCCCAGTACTTC. Its protein is CSAPTGRWRAQYF.

The rearrangement joins TRBV20-1 to TRBJ1-5; 7 nucleotides agree with TRBD1. The CDR3 contains 14 residues. V lost 5 bases and J lost 1; bases outside the gene matches: 5. CDR1 is DFQATT, CDR2 SNEGSKA, per germline (reference sequence). CDR3: CSALPGQSNQPQHF. CDR3 nucleotide sequence: TGCAGTGCTTTACCGGGACAGAGCAATCAGCCCCAGCATTTT.

This clonotype was counted at least ten times. The CDR3 is CASSIRGTGDTEAFF. CDR3 nucleotide sequence: TGTGCCAGCAGCATCCGGGGTACAGGGGACACTGAAGCTTTCTTT. This rearrangement joins TRBV28 to TRBJ1-1; 7 bases align to TRBD1. V trimming: 6 bases; J trimming: 3 bases; junction bases outside the gene matches: 10. The V gene's germline CDR1 is MDHEN and CDR2 SYDVKM. This CDR3 contains 15 residues.

This rearrangement joins TRBV7-2 to TRBJ2-3; TRBD2 agrees at 9 bases. In germline, CDR1 is SGHTA, CDR2 FQGNSA. The CDR3 consists of 13 residues. With V trimmed by 5 bases and J by 5 bases, 2 bases remained unmatched. The CDR3 coding sequence is TGTGCCAGCAGCCCTAGCGGGATAGATACGCAGTATTTT. This encodes CASSPSGIDTQYF. The entire variable domain, with the rest obtained from reference TRBV7-2 and TRBJ2-3, is as follows: GAGVSQSPSNKVTEKGKDVELRCDPISGHTALYWYRQSLGQGLEFLIYFQGNSAPDKSGLPSDRFSAERTGGSVSTLTIQRTQQEDSAVYLCASSPSGIDTQYFGPGTRLTVL.

The rearrangement links TRBV4-1 to TRBJ2-5, with D possibly being TRBD1 (6 bases). CDR3 length: 14 amino acids. Trimming took 4 bases from V and 0 from J, leaving 9 bases between them. Germline V gene sequence: CDR1 MGHRA, CDR2 YSYEKL. The CDR3 sequence: CASSLQGYQETQYF. DNA for the CDR3: TGCGCCAGCAGCCTACAGGGTTACCAAGAGACCCAGTACTTC.

The chain employs TRBV19 and TRBJ1-5, with 7 bases lining up with TRBD1. The junction had 14 bases not matched to a gene; V was cut back by 6 bases and J by 9 bases. This CDR3 is built from 15 residues. Germline-derived CDR1 and CDR2 are LNHDA and SQIVND (reference sequence). CDR3 sequence: CASSPSGTARAPQHF. The CDR3 coding sequence is TGTGCCAGTAGCCCTTCTGGGACAGCCCGGGCGCCCCAGCATTTT.

This clonotype occurred many times. This rearrangement joins TRBV3-1 to TRBJ1-4; unclear D gene. The CDR3 runs 11 residues. V was pared by 6 bases and J by 8 bases, with 7 bases between. Germline assignment: CDR1 LGHDT and CDR2 YNNKEL (reference sequence). CDR3 region: CASRTEEKLFF. The CDR3, as DNA: TGTGCCAGCAGGACGGAAGAAAAACTGTTTTTT.

The rearrangement links TRBV18 to TRBJ2-7; 8 bases match TRBD2. The germline V gene encodes CDR1 KGHSH and CDR2 LQKENI. J lost 3 bases, V lost 3 bases, and 4 bases had no gene match. The length of the CDR3 is 14 residues. The CDR3 reads CASSPVREGYEQYF. For the CDR3, the DNA is TGTGCCAGCTCACCGGTTCGGGAGGGCTACGAGCAGTACTTC.

This clonotype was seen at least ten times. This sequence joins TRBV5-1 and TRBJ2-7, with D hard to call. CDR1 and CDR2 (germline): SGHRS, YFSETQ. Trimming took 0 bases from V and 4 from J, leaving 11 bases between them. CDR3 size: 14 residues. CDR3 bases: TGCGCCAGCAGCTTGGACCAACCTCCATACGAGCAGTACTTC. Translating gives CASSLDQPPYEQYF.

The CDR3 region is CSADSRQGTGNTIYF. The CDR3, as DNA: TGCAGTGCCGACTCCCGACAGGGAACCGGAAACACCATATATTTT. The J gene is TRBJ1-3, the V gene TRBV20-1; 7 bases map to TRBD1. CDR3 size: 15 residues. The germline V gene encodes CDR1 DFQATT and CDR2 SNEGSKA (reference sequence). J gave up 4 bases and V 6 bases, and 12 bases lay outside the gene matches.

This clonotype appeared a few times. The chain joins TRBV18 to TRBJ2-1; D perhaps matches TRBD2 (6 bases). The CDR3 spans 15 residues. V was shortened by 5 bases and J by 6 bases, with 17 bases between the two germline ends. The germline gives CDR1 KGHSH, CDR2 LQKENI. CDR3 nucleotides: TGTGCCAGCTCAGGACTCGGGCTAGCGCCCAATGAGCAGTTCTTC. Translated: CASSGLGLAPNEQFF.

There are a few counts of this clonotype. This sequence joins TRBV9 and TRBJ2-5; TRBD1 might be the D (6 bases). The CDR3 spans 14 residues. Germline CDR1 reads SGDLS; CDR2 reads YYNGEE. Deletions cut 6 bases from V and 1 base from J, with 13 bases between. The CDR3 nucleotides read TGTGCCAGCAACCGGGCAGGGGCCCAAGAGACCCAGTACTTC. Translation gives CASNRAGAQETQYF.

The chain links TRBV9 to TRBJ2-6; D is perhaps TRBD1 or TRBD2 (5 bases each). Trimming took 4 bases from V and 0 from J, leaving 26 bases between them. The CDR3 is 21 residues long. Germline-derived CDR1 and CDR2 are SGDLS and YYNGEE. The CDR3 nucleotides read TGTGCCAGCAGCTTAGCGCAGGGAAGCACCCCACGTGGCTCTGGGGCCAACGTCCTGACTTTC. This codes for CASSLAQGSTPRGSGANVLTF.

The V gene is TRBV2, the J gene TRBJ2-3, with 8 bases identical to TRBD2. The CDR3 runs to 15 residues. V was pared by 6 bases and J by 2 bases, with 7 bases of the junction left unmatched. Germline lookup yields CDR1 SNHLY and CDR2 FYNNEI. The CDR3 DNA sequence: TGTGCCAGCAGAATACTAGCGGACCCCACAGATACGCAGTATTTT. Amino acids: CASRILADPTDTQYF.

The chain is built from TRBV28 and TRBJ2-7; D perhaps matches TRBD2 (6 bases). V was clipped by 5 bases and J by 6 bases, with 17 bases between them. Germline assignment: CDR1 MDHEN and CDR2 SYDVKM. The CDR3 totals 14 residues. CDR3 sequence reads: CASSLDSGRGEQYF. In DNA, the CDR3 is TGTGCCAGCAGTCTCGACTCTGGGCGGGGCGAGCAGTACTTC. The variable domain in full, completed from reference TRBV28 and TRBJ2-7, reads DVKVTQSSRYLVKRTGEKVFLECVQDMDHENMFWYRQDPGLGLRLIYFSYDVKMKEKGDIPEGYSVSREKKERFSLILESASTNQTSMYLCASSLDSGRGEQYFGPGTRLTVT.

The chain carries TRBV19 and TRBJ2-7; the D is unclear. CDR1 and CDR2 (germline): LNHDA, SQIVND (reference sequence). The CDR3 runs 16 residues. V gave up 5 bases and J gave up 2 bases, with 19 bases separating them. CDR3 sequence reads: CASSAAGSGNPYEQYF. The CDR3 coding sequence is TGTGCCAGTAGTGCCGCTGGATCTGGAAACCCCTACGAGCAGTACTTC.

This clonotype has at least ten counts. At one end, the junction sequence differs from germline, possibly due to a read error. V gene TRBV10-2 combines with J gene TRBJ2-1; D is unresolved. The CDR3 is made up of 13 amino acids. Germline V gives CDR1 WSHSY, CDR2 SAAADI. The CDR3 DNA reads as TGTGCCAGCAGCCCAAGCTCCTACAATGAGCAGTTCTTC. Encoded protein: CASSPSSYNEQFF.

The chain is built from TRBV7-2 and TRBJ2-3; no clear D. Between the trimmed V and J ends, which lost 0 bases and 8 bases, there was a span of 6 bases. The V gene's germline CDR1 is SGHTA and CDR2 FQGNSA. This CDR3 has 12 residues. The CDR3 region has the DNA TGTGCCAGCAGCTTAGCCGTGCCTACGCAGTATTTT. This codes for CASSLAVPTQYF.

This clonotype occurred many times. CDR3: CSATTGGYGYTF. The CDR3 bases are TGCAGCGCCACGACAGGCGGCTATGGCTACACCTTC. This chain uses TRBV29-1 with TRBJ1-2; the D gene is possibly TRBD1 (6 bases). Germline V gene lookup returns CDR1 SQVTM and CDR2 ANQGSEA. The CDR3 contains 12 residues. Trimming shortened V by 7 bases and J by 4 bases, and 13 bases separated the two germline ends. The full variable domain, rest sourced from reference TRBV29-1 and TRBJ1-2, is SAVISQKPSRDICQRGTSLTIQCQVDSQVTMMFWYRQQPGQSLTLIATANQGSEATYESGFVIDKFPISRPNLTFSTLTVSNMSPEDSSIYLCSATTGGYGYTFGSGTRLTVV.

The table lists this clonotype with a few counts. The DNA for the CDR3 is TGTGCCAGCAGCGTCCCCCAACATGACAGGGGGGTCTACAATGAGCAGTTCTTC. Protein product: CASSVPQHDRGVYNEQFF. This chain connects TRBV9 to TRBJ2-1; TRBD1 aligns across 9 bases. The CDR3 totals 18 residues. V was clipped by 2 bases and J by 3 bases; unmatched bases: 12. Per germline, CDR1 SGDLS and CDR2 YYNGEE. Variable domain in full (rest from reference TRBV9 and TRBJ2-1): DSGVTQTPKHLITATGQRVTLRCSPRSGDLSVYWYQQSLDQGLQFLIQYYNGEERAKGNILERFSAQQFPDLHSELNLSSLELGDSALYFCASSVPQHDRGVYNEQFFGPGTRLTVL.

This clonotype was picked up many times. The chain combines TRBV28 with TRBJ2-7, with 7 positions matching TRBD1. After removal of 8 bases from V and 2 bases from J, the junction contained 6 bases not matched to a gene. The germline V gene has CDR1 MDHEN and CDR2 SYDVKM. This CDR3 region has 13 residues. This CDR3 reads CASGTVSPYEQYF. Written as DNA, the CDR3 is TGTGCCAGCGGGACAGTCAGTCCCTACGAGCAGTACTTC.